These T cell receptor beta chains were read from a single sample in a study of blood T cell repertoires in COVID-19. TCRdb keeps only in-frame clones here, not all; method: immunoSEQ multiplex PCR. The sample yields around 250,000 clones, about 91% seen once. The sample was PBMCs or T cells enriched from blood (not recorded which). The receptors stem from a human donor in a cohort exposed to, infected with or recovered from COVID-19 (not recorded which). The donor label of this sample is uncertain. CDR3s include the opening cysteine and the closing phenylalanine or tryptophan. The order of the fields is J gene, V gene, clone size, CDR3 protein. For some rows the clone size is stated as once, few or many, or as a class when expanded; others skip it.

j_gene: TRBJ2-3
v_gene: TRBV5-4
abundance: few
CDR3aa: CASREGQRTDTQYF

j_gene: TRBJ2-5
v_gene: TRBV5-1
abundance: .
CDR3aa: CASSRWTGPFGTQYF

j_gene: TRBJ2-7
v_gene: TRBV12-3/TRBV12-4
abundance: .
CDR3aa: CASRSTGAYEQYF

j_gene: TRBJ1-6
v_gene: TRBV5-1
abundance: .
CDR3aa: CASSLDPGNSPLHF

j_gene: TRBJ2-1
v_gene: TRBV6-5
abundance: .
CDR3aa: CASKSTSANNEQFF

j_gene: TRBJ2-3
v_gene: TRBV7-9
abundance: once
CDR3aa: CASSLSMWESTDTQYF

j_gene: TRBJ2-1
v_gene: TRBV19
abundance: .
CDR3aa: CASSLGLSSYNEQFF

j_gene: TRBJ1-2
v_gene: TRBV5-4
abundance: .
CDR3aa: CASSQPGGSGYGYTF

j_gene: TRBJ2-7
v_gene: TRBV3-1/TRBV3-2
abundance: .
CDR3aa: CASSQGQGPIHEQYF

j_gene: TRBJ2-1
v_gene: TRBV24-1
abundance: once
CDR3aa: CATSERGRQFF

j_gene: TRBJ2-2
v_gene: TRBV20-1
abundance: .
CDR3aa: CSASQAYTGELFF

j_gene: TRBJ1-4
v_gene: TRBV5-1
abundance: .
CDR3aa: CASSYRDSWSEKLFF

j_gene: TRBJ2-6
v_gene: TRBV2
abundance: .
CDR3aa: CASSESGGSGANVLTF

j_gene: TRBJ1-1
v_gene: TRBV27
abundance: .
CDR3aa: CASSPVDSLTEAFF

j_gene: TRBJ2-1
v_gene: TRBV7-3
abundance: .
CDR3aa: CASSAGLAGVYNEQFF

j_gene: TRBJ1-6
v_gene: TRBV6-4
abundance: .
CDR3aa: CASKLLGQGARVHNSPLHF

j_gene: TRBJ1-2
v_gene: TRBV12-3/TRBV12-4
abundance: .
CDR3aa: CASSLGTGSGYTF

j_gene: TRBJ2-4
v_gene: TRBV6-1
abundance: .
CDR3aa: CASSETGTGVGNIQYF

j_gene: TRBJ2-3
v_gene: TRBV24-1
abundance: .
CDR3aa: CATSSPGGSTGDTQYF